What follows describes a single T cell receptor beta chain. The sample comes from a study of blood T cell repertoires in COVID-19. V lost 6 bases and J 6 bases, leaving 12 bases between the germline ends. The germline V gene encodes CDR1 MDHEN and CDR2 SYDVKM. The CDR3 extends over 13 amino acids. The assay was immunoSEQ multiplex PCR, and TCRdb's table has in-frame clones only and misses some. The sample includes fewer than 500,000 clones, more than 65% of them seen just once. The sequence was obtained from a human donor with acute or convalescent COVID-19. The donor label of this sample is uncertain. The chain joins TRBV28 to TRBJ2-4; D possibly corresponds to TRBD1 (5 bases). The sequenced sample was peripheral blood. In nucleotides, the CDR3 is TGTGCCAGCAGAGGGGCCCTGGGAAACATTCAGTACTTC. Protein: CASRGALGNIQYF.